The T cell receptor (beta chain) under discussion was sequenced for a study of blood T cell repertoires in COVID-19. In the original processing: Nucleated cell counts were estimated from reference gene primer amplification. Produced via immunoSEQ multiplex PCR; TCRdb's table is partial and in-frame only. D and trimming were read from the DNA, whereas the V and J calls and clone size are those reported in that table. This table holds over 80,000 clones, roughly nine tenths found once. This clone was observed a few times. Material for sequencing was peripheral blood. This receptor was obtained from a human donor with active COVID-19. The donor label of this sample is uncertain.

CDR3: CASSPETSGNTIYF. CDR3 sequence (DNA): TGTGCCAGCAGCCCGGAGACCTCTGGAAACACCATATATTTT. This rearrangement joins TRBV9 to TRBJ1-3, with D unclear. Trimming took 4 bases from V and 0 from J, leaving 8 bases between them. The CDR3 has 14 residues. Germline lookup yields CDR1 SGDLS and CDR2 YYNGEE.